The present entry profiles one TCR beta chain with its context. Per germline, CDR1 LGHDT and CDR2 YNNKEL (reference sequence). Trimming stripped 4 bases from V and 0 bases from J, with 16 bases between. This CDR3 spans 17 amino acids. The data derive from a study of blood T cell repertoires in COVID-19. Background on the study: Specimens from acute and convalescent COVID-19 originated in the United States, Italy and Spain. In each case, the material was cDNA or gDNA derived from T cells, B-cell-depleted T cells, or PBMCs.

As handled by the study authors: Cell counts per sample came from amplifying reference gene primers. TCRdb's copy holds only in-frame clones and misses some; the assay was immunoSEQ multiplex PCR. D and trimming were read from the DNA, whereas the V and J calls and clone size are those reported in that table. The sample lists about 69,000 clones; around 86% were seen once. The V call is TRBV3-1 (or the pseudogene TRBV3-2), the J call TRBJ1-5; D perhaps matches TRBD1 (5 bases). Material: peripheral blood. The TCR comes from a man older than 75 with acute or convalescent COVID-19. The CDR3 sequence is CASSPSGLGYSNQPQHF. In DNA form, the CDR3 reads TGTGCCAGCAGCCCCTCGGGACTGGGATATAGCAATCAGCCCCAGCATTTT.